Given below is one T cell receptor (beta chain) in context. Donors sampled were nominally healthy, though unrecorded immune exposures were likely. The CDR3 consists of 14 residues. The germline CDR1 and CDR2 sequences are SGHAT and FQNNGV. V was pared by 1 base and J by 2 bases, with 0 bases of the junction left unmatched. PCR employed 60 Vbeta and 13 Jbeta primers. The assay was immunoSEQ multiplex PCR, and TCRdb's table has in-frame clones only and misses some. The sample includes about 190,000 clones, about four fifths of them seen just once. These data are taken from a study of cytomegalovirus exposure and HLA in healthy donors.

This clonotype was sampled from a woman aged 18-35 years in good health and CMV-seronegative. The chain is built from TRBV11-2 and TRBJ1-2, with TRBD1 matching 8 bases. Source material: PBMCs. This CDR3 is CASSLGQGNYGYTF. CDR3 DNA sequence: TGTGCCAGCAGCTTAGGACAGGGGAACTATGGCTACACCTTC.